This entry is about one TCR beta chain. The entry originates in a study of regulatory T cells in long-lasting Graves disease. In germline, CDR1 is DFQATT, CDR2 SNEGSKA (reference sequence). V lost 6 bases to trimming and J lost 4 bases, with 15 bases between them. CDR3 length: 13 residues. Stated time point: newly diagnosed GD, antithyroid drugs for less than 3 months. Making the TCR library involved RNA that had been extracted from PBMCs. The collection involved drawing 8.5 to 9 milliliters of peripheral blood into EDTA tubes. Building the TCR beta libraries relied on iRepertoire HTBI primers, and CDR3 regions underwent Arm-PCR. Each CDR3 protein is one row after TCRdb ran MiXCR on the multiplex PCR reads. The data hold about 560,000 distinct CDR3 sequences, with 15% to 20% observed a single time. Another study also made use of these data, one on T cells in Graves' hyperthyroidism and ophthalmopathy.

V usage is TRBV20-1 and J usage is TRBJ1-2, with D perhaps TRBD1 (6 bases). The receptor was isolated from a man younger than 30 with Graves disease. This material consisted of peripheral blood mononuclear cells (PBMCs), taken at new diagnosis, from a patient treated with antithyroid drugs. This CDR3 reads CSASDTRGYGYTF. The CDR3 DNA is TGCAGTGCGTCGGACACCAGGGGCTATGGCTACACCTTC.